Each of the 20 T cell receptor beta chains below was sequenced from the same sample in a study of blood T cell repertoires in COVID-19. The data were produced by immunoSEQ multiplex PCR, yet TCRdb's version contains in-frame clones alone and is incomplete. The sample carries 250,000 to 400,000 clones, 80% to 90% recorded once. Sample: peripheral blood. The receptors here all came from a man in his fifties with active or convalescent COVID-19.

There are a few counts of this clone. As DNA, the CDR3 is TGTGCCAGCACCTCGGGGGACTATGGCTACACCTTC. Translation: CASTSGDYGYTF. The chain employs TRBV28 and TRBJ1-2; D perhaps matches TRBD1 (5 bases). CDR1 is MDHEN and CDR2 is SYDVKM in the germline V gene. The CDR3 is 12 amino acids. Between the trimmed V and J ends, which lost 7 bases and 3 bases, there was a span of 9 bases.

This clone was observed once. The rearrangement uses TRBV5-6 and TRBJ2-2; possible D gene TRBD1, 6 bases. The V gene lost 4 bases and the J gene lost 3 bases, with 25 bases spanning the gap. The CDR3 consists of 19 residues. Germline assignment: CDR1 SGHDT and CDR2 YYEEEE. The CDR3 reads CASSPRFLAGEGYTGELFF. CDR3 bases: TGTGCCAGCAGCCCCAGGTTCCTGGCAGGGGAAGGCTACACCGGGGAGCTGTTTTTT.

CDR3 sequence (DNA): TGTGCCAGCAGCTTGTGGGGAGCCTATGGCTACACCTTC. It codes for CASSLWGAYGYTF. The chain links TRBV5-4 to TRBJ1-2, with D hard to call. Germline V gene data show CDR1 as SGHNT and CDR2 as YYREEE (reference sequence). The CDR3 contains 13 residues. Trimming removed 1 base at V and 4 bases at J, with 8 bases between.

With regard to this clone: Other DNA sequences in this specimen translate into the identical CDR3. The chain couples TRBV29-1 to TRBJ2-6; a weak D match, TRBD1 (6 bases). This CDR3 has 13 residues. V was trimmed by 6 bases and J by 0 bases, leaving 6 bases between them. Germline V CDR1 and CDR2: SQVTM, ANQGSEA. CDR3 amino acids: CSVDSSGANVLTF. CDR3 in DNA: TGCAGCGTGGACAGCTCTGGGGCCAACGTCCTGACTTTC.

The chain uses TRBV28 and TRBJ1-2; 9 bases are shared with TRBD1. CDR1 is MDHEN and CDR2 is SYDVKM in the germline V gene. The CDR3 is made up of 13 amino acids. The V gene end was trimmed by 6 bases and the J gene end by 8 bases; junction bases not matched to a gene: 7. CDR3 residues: CASSVTGGGGYTF. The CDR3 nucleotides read TGTGCCAGCAGCGTTACAGGGGGCGGGGGCTACACCTTC.

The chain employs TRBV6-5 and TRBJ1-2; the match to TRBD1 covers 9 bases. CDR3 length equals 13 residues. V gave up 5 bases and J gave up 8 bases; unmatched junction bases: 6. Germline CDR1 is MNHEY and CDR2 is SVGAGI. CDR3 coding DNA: TGTGCCAGCAGTCCTACAGGGGGCGAGGGCTACACCTTC. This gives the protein CASSPTGGEGYTF.

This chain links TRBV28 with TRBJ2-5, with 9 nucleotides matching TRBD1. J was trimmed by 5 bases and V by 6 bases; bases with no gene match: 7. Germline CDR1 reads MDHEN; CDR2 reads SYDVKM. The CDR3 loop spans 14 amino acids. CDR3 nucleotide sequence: TGTGCCAGCAGCTCACAGGGGGCCGGGGAGACCCAGTACTTC. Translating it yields CASSSQGAGETQYF.

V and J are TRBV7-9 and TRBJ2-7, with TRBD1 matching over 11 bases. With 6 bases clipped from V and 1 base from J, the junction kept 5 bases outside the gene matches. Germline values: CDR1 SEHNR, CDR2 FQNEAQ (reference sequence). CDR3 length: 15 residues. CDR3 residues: CASSPRDRGSYEQYF. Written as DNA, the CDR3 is TGTGCCAGCAGTCCACGGGACAGGGGGTCCTACGAGCAGTACTTC.

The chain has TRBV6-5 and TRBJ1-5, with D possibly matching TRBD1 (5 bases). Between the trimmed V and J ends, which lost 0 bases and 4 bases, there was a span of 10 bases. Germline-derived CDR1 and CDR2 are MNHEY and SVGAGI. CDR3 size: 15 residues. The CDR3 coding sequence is TGTGCCAGCAGTTACTCGATAGGGGCGAATCAGCCCCAGCATTTT. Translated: CASSYSIGANQPQHF.

The CDR3 loop is CSASGQGGTEAFF. CDR3 sequence (DNA): TGCAGCGCATCTGGGCAGGGCGGCACTGAAGCTTTCTTT. This rearrangement joins TRBV29-1 to TRBJ1-1; a weak D match, TRBD1 (5 bases). The CDR3 length is 13 residues. Trimming cost V 7 bases and J 4 bases, with 16 bases left between them. Germline V lookup: CDR1 SQVTM, CDR2 ANQGSEA.

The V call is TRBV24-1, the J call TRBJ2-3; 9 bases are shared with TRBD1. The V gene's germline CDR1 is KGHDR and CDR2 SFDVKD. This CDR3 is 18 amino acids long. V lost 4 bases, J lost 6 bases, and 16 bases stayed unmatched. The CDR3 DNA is TGTGCCACCAGTGACCCCTCGGCCGGGACAGGGAGATTGGATACGCAGTATTTT. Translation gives CATSDPSAGTGRLDTQYF.

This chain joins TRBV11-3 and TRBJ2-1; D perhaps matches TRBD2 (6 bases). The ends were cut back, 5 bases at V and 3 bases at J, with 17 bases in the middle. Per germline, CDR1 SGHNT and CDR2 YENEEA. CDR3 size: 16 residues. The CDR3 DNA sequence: TGTGCCAGCAGCCCCGACGGGAGTGGGTTCTACAATGAGCAGTTCTTC. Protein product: CASSPDGSGFYNEQFF.

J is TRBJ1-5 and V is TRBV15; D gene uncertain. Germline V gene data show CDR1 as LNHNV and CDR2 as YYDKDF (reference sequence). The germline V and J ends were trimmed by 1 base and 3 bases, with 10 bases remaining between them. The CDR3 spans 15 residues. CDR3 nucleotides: TGTGCCACCAGCAGAGTAGCCGGGAACAATCAGCCCCAGCATTTT. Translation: CATSRVAGNNQPQHF.

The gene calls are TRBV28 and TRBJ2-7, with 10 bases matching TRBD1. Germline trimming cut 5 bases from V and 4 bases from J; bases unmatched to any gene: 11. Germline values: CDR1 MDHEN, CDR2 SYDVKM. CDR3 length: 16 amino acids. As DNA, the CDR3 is TGTGCCAGCAGTCCACCGGACAGGGGGGATGGGTACGAGCAGTACTTC. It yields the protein CASSPPDRGDGYEQYF.

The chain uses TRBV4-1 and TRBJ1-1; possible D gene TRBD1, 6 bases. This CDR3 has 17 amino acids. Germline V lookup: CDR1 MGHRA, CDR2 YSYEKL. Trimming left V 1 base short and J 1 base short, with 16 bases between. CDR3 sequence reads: CASSQGAGESRNTEAFF. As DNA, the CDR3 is TGCGCCAGCAGCCAAGGTGCAGGGGAAAGCCGGAACACTGAAGCTTTCTTT.

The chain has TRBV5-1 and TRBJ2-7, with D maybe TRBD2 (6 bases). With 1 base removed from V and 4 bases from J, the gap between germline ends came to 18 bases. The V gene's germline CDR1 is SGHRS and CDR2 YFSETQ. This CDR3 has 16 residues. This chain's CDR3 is CASSLNPGAMGYEQYF. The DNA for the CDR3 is TGCGCCAGCAGCTTGAATCCGGGAGCGATGGGATACGAGCAGTACTTC.

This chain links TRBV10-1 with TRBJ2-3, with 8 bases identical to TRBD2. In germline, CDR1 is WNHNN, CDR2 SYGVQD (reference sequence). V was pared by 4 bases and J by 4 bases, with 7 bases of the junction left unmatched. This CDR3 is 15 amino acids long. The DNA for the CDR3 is TGCGCCAGCAGTGCAGCGGGAGTAGTCGCAGATACGCAGTATTTT. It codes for CASSAAGVVADTQYF.

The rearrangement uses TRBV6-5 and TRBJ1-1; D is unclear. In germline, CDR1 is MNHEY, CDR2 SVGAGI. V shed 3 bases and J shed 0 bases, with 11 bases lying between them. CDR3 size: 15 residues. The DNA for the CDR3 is TGTGCCAGCAGTTATCGACAACCCTTGAACACTGAAGCTTTCTTT. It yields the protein CASSYRQPLNTEAFF.

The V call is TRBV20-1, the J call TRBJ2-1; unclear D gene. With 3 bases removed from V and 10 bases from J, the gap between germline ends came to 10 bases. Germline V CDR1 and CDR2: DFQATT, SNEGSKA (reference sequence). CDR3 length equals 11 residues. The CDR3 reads CSARQQLEQFF. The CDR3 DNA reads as TGCAGTGCTAGGCAACAGCTCGAGCAGTTCTTC.

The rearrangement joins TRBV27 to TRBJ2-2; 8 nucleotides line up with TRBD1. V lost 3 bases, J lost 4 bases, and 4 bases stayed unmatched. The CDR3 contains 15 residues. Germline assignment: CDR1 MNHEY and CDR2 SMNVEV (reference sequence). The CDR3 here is CASSLQGAITGELFF. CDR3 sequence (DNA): TGTGCCAGCAGTTTGCAGGGGGCGATCACCGGGGAGCTGTTTTTT.